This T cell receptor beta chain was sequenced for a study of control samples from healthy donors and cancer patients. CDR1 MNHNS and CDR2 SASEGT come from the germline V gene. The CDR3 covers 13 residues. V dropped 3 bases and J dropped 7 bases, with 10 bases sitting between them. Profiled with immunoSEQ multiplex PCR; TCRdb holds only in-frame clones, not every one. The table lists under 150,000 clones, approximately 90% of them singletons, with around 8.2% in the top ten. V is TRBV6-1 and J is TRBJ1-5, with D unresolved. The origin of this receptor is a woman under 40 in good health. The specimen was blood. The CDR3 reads CASSETRRQPQHF. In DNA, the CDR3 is TGTGCCAGCAGTGAGACTAGGAGGCAGCCCCAGCATTTT.